These 6 T cell receptor beta chains came from one sample sequenced in a study of lymphopenia after photon versus proton radiotherapy. The assay was immunoSEQ multiplex PCR, and TCRdb's table has in-frame clones only and misses some. Here the sample spans tens of thousands of clones, 65% to 85% being singletons. The sample consisted of peripheral blood, taken from a patient treated with proton-based radiotherapy. These receptors were taken from a man aged 55 to 69 with pancreatic cancer.

The CDR3 sequence: CASSLASGSREQYF. CDR3 DNA sequence: TGTGCCAGCAGCTTGGCTAGCGGGAGTCGGGAGCAGTACTTC. The chain carries TRBV11-2 and TRBJ2-7; 10 bases match TRBD2. This CDR3 has 14 residues. Trimming took 3 bases from V and 7 from J; bases not matched to a gene: 6. Germline V gives CDR1 SGHAT, CDR2 FQNNGV.

The CDR3 protein is CASSTPRTGGFVEQYF. The CDR3 coding sequence is TGTGCCAGCAGCACGCCAAGGACAGGTGGTTTCGTGGAGCAGTACTTC. The V call is TRBV28, the J call TRBJ2-7; 7 bases line up with TRBD1. V shed 6 bases and J 7 bases; nucleotides not matched to a gene: 18. The CDR3 spans 16 residues. Looked up from germline, CDR1 is MDHEN and CDR2 is SYDVKM.

The chain recombines TRBV7-2 with TRBJ2-7, with 8 bases lining up with TRBD1. With V trimmed by 5 bases and J by 4 bases, 10 bases remained unmatched. CDR1 is SGHTA and CDR2 is FQGNSA in the germline V gene. The CDR3 spans 15 residues. DNA for the CDR3: TGTGCCAGCAGCCTCGTCACAGGGGGAAAATACGAGCAGTACTTC. It encodes CASSLVTGGKYEQYF. The full variable domain, rest sourced from reference TRBV7-2 and TRBJ2-7, is GAGVSQSPSNKVTEKGKDVELRCDPISGHTALYWYRQSLGQGLEFLIYFQGNSAPDKSGLPSDRFSAERTGGSVSTLTIQRTQQEDSAVYLCASSLVTGGKYEQYFGPGTRLTVT.

The V call is TRBV10-3, the J call TRBJ2-3; TRBD2 is a possible D gene (6 bases). Trimming took 3 bases from V and 5 from J, leaving 15 bases between them. This CDR3 region has 15 residues. CDR1 and CDR2 from the germline V gene are ENHRY and SYGVKD. In DNA form, the CDR3 reads TGTGCCATCAGTGAAGGCGGGATCTCGGGAGATACGCAGTATTTT. It specifies CAISEGGISGDTQYF.

This rearrangement joins TRBV18 to TRBJ1-2; 9 nucleotides align to TRBD1. From germline, CDR1 is KGHSH and CDR2 LQKENI. This CDR3 comprises 15 residues. V dropped 3 bases and J dropped 3; count of bases not matched to a gene: 5. The CDR3 sequence is CASSPGTGFDYGYTF. In DNA, the CDR3 is TGTGCCAGCTCACCGGGGACAGGGTTCGACTATGGCTACACCTTC.

The rearrangement uses TRBV6-5 and TRBJ1-3; D is unclear. CDR3 length equals 10 residues. V was shortened by 7 bases and J by 4 bases, with 2 bases between the two germline ends. The V gene's germline CDR1 is MNHEY and CDR2 SVGAGI. CDR3 residues: CASNGNTIYF. The CDR3 coding sequence is TGTGCCAGCAACGGAAACACCATATATTTT.